The clone carrying this TCR beta chain occurred once. What it binds is unknown. The sample is drawn from a study of cytomegalovirus exposure and HLA in healthy donors. As for the study in general: Among fewer than 500 genotyped donors, more than 65% fell in the Caucasian-associated ancestry cluster. Study-level findings and limits: The only immune exposure information that was available was CMV serostatus.

Looked up from germline, CDR1 is SGHVS and CDR2 is FQNEAQ. Trimming removed 5 bases at V and 4 bases at J, with 21 bases between. The CDR3 has 17 residues. This PCR relied on a set of 60 Vbeta primers and 13 Jbeta primers. The data were produced by immunoSEQ multiplex PCR, yet TCRdb's version contains in-frame clones alone and is incomplete. The sample carries approximately 180,000 clones, approximately 72% recorded once. This clonotype was obtained from a human donor in good health. The sequenced sample consisted of PBMCs. The chain uses TRBV7-8 and TRBJ1-5; no clear D gene. The CDR3 loop is CASSPQARAPLNQPQHF. Written as DNA, the CDR3 is TGTGCCAGCAGCCCACAAGCGAGGGCCCCCCTAAATCAGCCCCAGCATTTT.